The 28 T cell receptor beta chains below were found in one sample sequenced in a study of cytomegalovirus exposure and HLA in healthy donors. TCRdb's table, derived via immunoSEQ multiplex PCR, lists solely in-frame clones and lacks some. The sample yields 110,000 to 150,000 clones, approximately 93% seen once. The sequenced material came from PBMCs. The receptors stem from a man younger than 35 in good health and CMV-seronegative.

J is TRBJ2-5 and V is TRBV7-8; D might be TRBD1 (5 bases). The germline CDR1 and CDR2 sequences are SGHVS and FQNEAQ. The V and J ends lost 1 base and 5 bases respectively, with 11 bases between them. This CDR3 is built from 14 residues. CDR3 loop: CASSLDQGGETQYF. CDR3 coding DNA: TGTGCCAGCAGCTTAGACCAGGGTGGGGAGACCCAGTACTTC.

The J gene is TRBJ2-1, the V gene TRBV5-1, with D possibly being TRBD2 (6 bases). Germline V gene data show CDR1 as SGHRS and CDR2 as YFSETQ. The CDR3 has 14 amino acids. Trimming took 1 base from V and 8 from J, leaving 13 bases between them. The chain's CDR3 is CASSLITSNYEQFF. As DNA, the CDR3 is TGCGCCAGCAGCTTGATTACTAGCAATTATGAGCAGTTCTTC.

The gene calls are TRBV5-1 and TRBJ2-6; 7 positions match TRBD1. In germline, CDR1 is SGHRS, CDR2 YFSETQ. CDR3 length equals 18 residues. The ends lost 5 bases at V and 0 bases at J; junction bases unmatched: 11. The CDR3 protein is CASSHLTGLNSGANVLTF. The CDR3 DNA reads as TGCGCCAGCAGTCATTTGACAGGGTTGAACTCTGGGGCCAACGTCCTGACTTTC.

The V call is TRBV13, the J call TRBJ1-3; D call uncertain. CDR3 length: 16 amino acids. V was pared by 2 bases and J by 0 bases, with 11 bases between. Germline CDR1 reads PRHDT; CDR2 reads FYEKMQ (reference sequence). This CDR3 reads CASSLLEGSSGNTIYF. In nucleotides, the CDR3 is TGTGCCAGCAGCTTACTTGAGGGAAGCTCTGGAAACACCATATATTTT.

The gene calls are TRBV27 and TRBJ2-2, with 11 bases lining up with TRBD1. Germline V gives CDR1 MNHEY, CDR2 SMNVEV (reference sequence). CDR3 length equals 18 residues. V trimming: 3 bases; J trimming: 7 bases; junction bases outside the gene matches: 13. The CDR3 DNA is TGTGCCAGCAGTTTTAATCTCCCGGGACAGGGGGGAAGCGGGGAGCTGTTTTTT. Its protein product is CASSFNLPGQGGSGELFF.

V and J are TRBV30 and TRBJ1-5, with D maybe TRBD1 (5 bases). V was pared by 2 bases and J by 1 base, with 6 bases between. Germline CDR1 reads GTSNPN; CDR2 reads SVGIG (reference sequence). This CDR3 is built from 13 residues. CDR3 nucleotides: TGTGCCTGGAGTTCAGGGAGCAATCAGCCCCAGCATTTT. Translation: CAWSSGSNQPQHF.

This rearrangement joins TRBV7-8 to TRBJ1-3; 7 bases match TRBD1. The ends lost 1 base at V and 2 bases at J; junction bases unmatched: 14. CDR3 size: 19 residues. The germline CDR1 and CDR2 sequences are SGHVS and FQNEAQ. The CDR3 sequence is CASSLVYLSDRDPGNTIYF. CDR3 coding DNA: TGTGCCAGCAGCTTAGTATACCTTTCAGACAGGGACCCTGGAAACACCATATATTTT. Full variable domain (remainder filled in from reference TRBV7-8 and TRBJ1-3): GAGVSQSPRYKVAKRGQDVALRCDPISGHVSLFWYQQALGQGPEFLTYFQNEAQLDKSGLPSDRFFAERPEGSVSTLKIQRTQQEDSAVYLCASSLVYLSDRDPGNTIYFGEGSWLTVV.

The chain links TRBV18 to TRBJ1-1; 9 positions agree with TRBD1. After removal of 2 bases from V and 1 base from J, the junction contained 2 bases not matched to a gene. From germline, CDR1 is KGHSH and CDR2 LQKENI. This CDR3 contains 15 residues. As DNA, the CDR3 is TGTGCCAGCTCACCAGGACAGGGGAGGAACACTGAAGCTTTCTTT. Protein product: CASSPGQGRNTEAFF.

A remark on this clone: The same CDR3 arises from other DNA sequences in this sample as well. The genes are TRBV7-8 and TRBJ2-2, with D tentatively TRBD2 (6 bases). The CDR3 sequence is 15 residues long. Germline-derived CDR1 and CDR2 are SGHVS and FQNEAQ. Deletions cut 1 base from V and 1 base from J, with 7 bases between. Here the CDR3 reads CASSLVAVNTGELFF. The CDR3 DNA reads TGTGCCAGCAGCTTAGTAGCGGTGAACACCGGGGAGCTGTTTTTT.

The V call is TRBV27, the J call TRBJ1-5; D is uncertain. Germline V gene sequence: CDR1 MNHEY, CDR2 SMNVEV (reference sequence). The V and J ends lost 7 bases and 0 bases respectively, with 25 bases between them. The CDR3 spans 19 residues. The CDR3 region has the DNA TGTGCCAGCAAGAAGGTTCCCGACCGGGGTGGATATAGCAATCAGCCCCAGCATTTT. Translation: CASKKVPDRGGYSNQPQHF.

The chain couples TRBV27 to TRBJ2-7, with D possibly being TRBD2 (6 bases). The germline V gene encodes CDR1 MNHEY and CDR2 SMNVEV (reference sequence). Trimming took off 5 bases at V and 0 bases at J, with 11 bases between the two ends. The CDR3 sequence is 14 residues long. The CDR3, as DNA: TGTGCCAGCAGTCAGACCGGGAGCTCCTACGAGCAGTACTTC. Amino acids: CASSQTGSSYEQYF.

The chain employs TRBV5-1 and TRBJ1-1, with 7 bases matching TRBD1. Germline trimming cut 3 bases from V and 6 bases from J; bases unmatched to any gene: 2. The CDR3 sequence is 12 residues long. Germline V lookup: CDR1 SGHRS, CDR2 YFSETQ. CDR3 in DNA: TGCGCCAGCAGCTGGCAGGGGGCTGAAGCTTTCTTT. Its protein is CASSWQGAEAFF.

This clone was recorded once. J is TRBJ1-2 and V is TRBV4-2; 9 positions agree with TRBD1. V lost 2 bases to trimming and J lost 3 bases; unmatched junction nucleotides: 10. CDR3 length: 17 amino acids. The V gene's germline CDR1 is LGHNA and CDR2 YNFKEQ. The CDR3 is CASSQLSGDRGDYGYTF. The DNA for the CDR3 is TGTGCCAGCAGCCAACTTAGTGGTGACAGGGGGGACTATGGCTACACCTTC.

This chain links TRBV5-4 with TRBJ2-2, with 13 bases lining up with TRBD2. The junction had 1 base not matched to a gene; V was cut back by 4 bases and J by 1 base. The CDR3 consists of 16 residues. Germline assignment: CDR1 SGHNT and CDR2 YYREEE (reference sequence). CDR3 DNA sequence: TGTGCCAGCAGCGGACTAGCGGGAGAGAACACCGGGGAGCTGTTTTTT. Translated, it gives CASSGLAGENTGELFF.

V usage is TRBV5-1 and J usage is TRBJ2-3, with D unclear. V was cut by 0 bases and J by 2 bases, with 7 bases left in between. Germline assignment: CDR1 SGHRS and CDR2 YFSETQ. The CDR3 runs 14 residues. In DNA, the CDR3 is TGCGCCAGCAGCTTGGACTTCAACACAGATACGCAGTATTTT. This sequence encodes CASSLDFNTDTQYF.

J is TRBJ2-1 and V is TRBV7-9, with 10 bases lining up with TRBD1. Looked up from germline, CDR1 is SEHNR and CDR2 is FQNEAQ (reference sequence). This CDR3 region has 15 residues. The junction had 2 bases not matched to a gene; V was cut back by 0 bases and J by 6 bases. The CDR3 loop is CASSLAGQGFNEQFF. DNA of the CDR3: TGTGCCAGCAGCTTAGCGGGACAGGGGTTCAATGAGCAGTTCTTC.

This sequence joins TRBV29-1 and TRBJ2-5; 10 nucleotides match TRBD1. V shed 7 bases and J 0 bases; nucleotides not matched to a gene: 5. Germline V gene lookup returns CDR1 SQVTM and CDR2 ANQGSEA. CDR3 size: 14 residues. The CDR3 sequence: CSAPGQGYQETQYF. The CDR3 nucleotides read TGCAGCGCTCCGGGACAGGGGTACCAAGAGACCCAGTACTTC.

The chain uses TRBV18 and TRBJ1-4; 7 bases align to TRBD1. The V and J ends lost 5 bases and 3 bases, in that order; junction bases with no gene match: 6. Germline V gene sequence: CDR1 KGHSH, CDR2 LQKENI. The CDR3 contains 15 residues. CDR3 region: CASSSRTGPNEKLFF. The DNA of the CDR3 is TGTGCCAGCTCATCGAGGACAGGCCCTAATGAAAAACTGTTTTTT.

The chain uses TRBV4-1 and TRBJ2-7, with 12 bases identical to TRBD2. Germline V gene data show CDR1 as MGHRA and CDR2 as YSYEKL. V gave up 0 bases and J gave up 6 bases; unmatched junction bases: 12. The CDR3 consists of 18 residues. This chain's CDR3 is CASSQDMLAGGPWGEQYV. In nucleotides, the CDR3 is TGCGCCAGCAGCCAAGATATGCTAGCGGGAGGGCCTTGGGGCGAGCAGTACGTC.

The rearrangement links TRBV5-1 to TRBJ2-2, with D hard to call. CDR1 and CDR2 (germline): SGHRS, YFSETQ. This CDR3 has 14 amino acids. V was trimmed by 1 base and J by 6 bases, leaving 10 bases between them. The CDR3 DNA sequence: TGCGCCAGCAGCTTGCAGATTACGTCCGGGGAGCTGTTTTTT. It codes for CASSLQITSGELFF.

The J gene is TRBJ2-7, the V gene TRBV21-1; the table's D call TRBD2 went unverified against the DNA. TRBV21-1 is designated a pseudogene. The CDR3 totals 19 residues. The CDR3 loop reads CASSKSAGTSGRGSYEQYV. DNA for the CDR3: TGTGCCAGCAGCAAAAGCGCGGGGACTAGCGGGAGGGGGTCCTACGAGCAGTACGTC.

The V and J genes are TRBV29-1 and TRBJ2-3; 9 bases agree with TRBD2. Trimming at V came to 8 bases and at J to 2 bases, leaving 5 bases not matched to a gene. The CDR3 has 13 amino acids. Germline V gene sequence: CDR1 SQVTM, CDR2 ANQGSEA. The CDR3 DNA follows: TGCAGCCTTAGCGGGAGAACCACAGATACGCAGTATTTT. Amino acids: CSLSGRTTDTQYF.

CDR3 sequence: CASSLGAGSGSRNEQFF. As DNA, the CDR3 is TGTGCCAGCAGCTTAGGAGCAGGGAGCGGGAGTAGGAATGAGCAGTTCTTC. The chain joins TRBV7-2 to TRBJ2-1; 8 positions match TRBD2. The length of the CDR3 is 17 residues. CDR1 is SGHTA and CDR2 is FQGNSA in the germline V gene. V trimming: 1 base; J trimming: 7 bases; junction bases outside the gene matches: 12.

The chain has TRBV10-3 and TRBJ2-5; TRBD2 aligns across 7 bases. There are 16 residues in the CDR3. Germline trimming cut 0 bases from V and 0 bases from J; bases unmatched to any gene: 4. In germline, CDR1 is ENHRY, CDR2 SYGVKD. CDR3: CAISESAGTYQETQYF. CDR3 in DNA: TGTGCCATCAGTGAGTCAGCGGGGACGTACCAAGAGACCCAGTACTTC.

The genes are TRBV30 and TRBJ1-6, with D possibly matching TRBD1 (6 bases). This CDR3 contains 15 residues. Germline V lookup: CDR1 GTSNPN, CDR2 SVGIG (reference sequence). The ends were cut back, 3 bases at V and 8 bases at J, with 17 bases in the middle. The CDR3 loop reads CAWSPIGGRDSPLHF. For the CDR3, the DNA is TGTGCCTGGAGCCCTATAGGGGGACGGGATTCACCCCTCCACTTT.

The chain links TRBV10-3 to TRBJ2-7; D might be TRBD2 (5 bases). Trimming left V 2 bases short and J 5 bases short, with 7 bases between. This CDR3 comprises 12 residues. Germline CDR1 ENHRY, CDR2 SYGVKD. The CDR3 here is CAISELEDEQYF. In nucleotides, the CDR3 is TGTGCCATCAGTGAGCTGGAGGACGAGCAGTACTTC.

This rearrangement joins TRBV27 to TRBJ2-3; a possible D gene is TRBD2 (5 bases). Germline values: CDR1 MNHEY, CDR2 SMNVEV (reference sequence). The CDR3 is 15 residues long. Trimming stripped 1 base from V and 4 bases from J, with 12 bases between. CDR3 in DNA: TGTGCCAGCAGTTTATTCAGCGGCGGTGCAGATACGCAGTATTTT. Its protein product is CASSLFSGGADTQYF.

The chain links TRBV18 to TRBJ2-3, with 7 bases fitting TRBD1. J was trimmed by 0 bases and V by 3 bases; bases with no gene match: 6. The CDR3 contains 16 residues. Germline V gene data show CDR1 as KGHSH and CDR2 as LQKENI. CDR3 protein: CASSPKSTGSTDTQYF. The CDR3 DNA sequence: TGTGCCAGCTCACCGAAATCGACAGGGAGCACAGATACGCAGTATTTT. Variable domain in full (rest from reference TRBV18 and TRBJ2-3): NAGVMQNPRHLVRRRGQEARLRCSPMKGHSHVYWYRQLPEEGLKFMVYLQKENIIDESGMPKERFSAEFPKEGPSILRIQQVVRGDSAAYFCASSPKSTGSTDTQYFGPGTRLTVL.